Presented here are 17 T cell receptor beta chains from one specimen sequenced in a study of CD8+ T cells in alopecia areata. cDNA prepared by RNA extraction and subsequent reverse transcription served as the template for sequencing. The data were produced by immunoSEQ multiplex PCR, yet TCRdb's version contains in-frame clones alone and is incomplete. The sample lists 110,000 or so clones, 56% occurring once. Treatment noted: oral pan-JAK inhibitor, 5-10 mg twice daily. Source: CD4+ T cells sorted from blood, taken at week 24, from a patient treated with tofacitinib. The receptors derive from a human donor with alopecia areata.

The rearrangement links TRBV7-2 to TRBJ2-2; D may be TRBD2 (7 bases). Germline V gene data show CDR1 as SGHTA and CDR2 as FQGNSA. Trimming shortened V by 5 bases and J by 7 bases, and 17 bases separated the two germline ends. This CDR3 has 15 residues. The CDR3 loop reads CASSPPGGGGGELFF. CDR3 in DNA: TGTGCCAGCAGCCCCCCGGGGGGCGGGGGCGGGGAGCTGTTTTTT.

CDR3 sequence: CASSRPGQGPYNEQFF. The CDR3 region has the DNA TGTGCCAGCAGTAGACCGGGACAGGGGCCTTACAATGAGCAGTTCTTC. The chain combines TRBV6-6 with TRBJ2-1, with TRBD1 matching over 10 bases. CDR3 length: 16 residues. Germline V gene sequence: CDR1 MNHNY, CDR2 SVGAGI (reference sequence). Trimming at V came to 5 bases and at J to 4 bases, leaving 8 bases not matched to a gene.

The chain employs TRBV30 and TRBJ2-1, with 7 nucleotides matching TRBD1. The germline gives CDR1 GTSNPN, CDR2 SVGIG (reference sequence). Germline trimming cut 3 bases from V and 2 bases from J; bases unmatched to any gene: 1. The CDR3 extends over 13 amino acids. The CDR3, as DNA: TGTGCCTGGAGAGGGGGCGCCTACAATGAGCAGTTCTTC. As protein: CAWRGGAYNEQFF.

This clone was seen just once. The chain has TRBV9 and TRBJ2-1; 7 nucleotides agree with TRBD2. Germline CDR1 reads SGDLS; CDR2 reads YYNGEE. The CDR3 extends over 13 amino acids. After removal of 1 base from V and 8 bases from J, the junction contained 3 bases not matched to a gene. The DNA of the CDR3 is TGTGCCAGCAGCGTACGGACTAGGGATGAGCAGTTCTTC. Residues: CASSVRTRDEQFF. Using reference TRBV9 and TRBJ2-1 for the parts outside the CDR3, the full variable domain is DSGVTQTPKHLITATGQRVTLRCSPRSGDLSVYWYQQSLDQGLQFLIQYYNGEERAKGNILERFSAQQFPDLHSELNLSSLELGDSALYFCASSVRTRDEQFFGPGTRLTVL.

This chain connects TRBV5-1 to TRBJ2-7, with D possibly TRBD2 on 7 matching bases. Germline CDR1 SGHRS, CDR2 YFSETQ. Trimming shortened V by 6 bases and J by 1 base, and 17 bases separated the two germline ends. This CDR3 has 15 residues. The CDR3 DNA reads TGCGCCAGCAAAGAAGGGGCGGGGGCGTCCTACGAGCAGTACTTC. Protein: CASKEGAGASYEQYF.

This clone was seen more than once but under ten times. The rearrangement links TRBV7-8 to TRBJ1-3, with 9 nucleotides matching TRBD1. CDR3 length: 15 amino acids. Trimming removed 5 bases from V and 2 bases from J; junction bases left unmatched: 4. Looked up from germline, CDR1 is SGHVS and CDR2 is FQNEAQ. For the CDR3, the DNA is TGTGCCAGCAGCCCCCGACAGGGGGCTGGAAACACCATATATTTT. Translating it yields CASSPRQGAGNTIYF.

The J gene is TRBJ1-2, the V gene TRBV7-9; 9 bases line up with TRBD1. This CDR3 has 15 residues. V shed 0 bases and J 4 bases; nucleotides not matched to a gene: 3. The germline gives CDR1 SEHNR, CDR2 FQNEAQ (reference sequence). The CDR3 coding sequence is TGTGCCAGCAGCTTAGCCCGGGACAGGGCCTATGGCTACACCTTC. Encoded protein: CASSLARDRAYGYTF.

The chain uses TRBV27 and TRBJ2-7; D possibly corresponds to TRBD2 (6 bases). V was cut by 2 bases and J by 4 bases, with 15 bases left in between. In germline, CDR1 is MNHEY, CDR2 SMNVEV (reference sequence). The CDR3 consists of 15 residues. The CDR3 is CASSLASGLAYEQYF. DNA of the CDR3: TGTGCCAGCAGTTTAGCCTCGGGACTCGCTTACGAGCAGTACTTC.

The chain couples TRBV27 to TRBJ2-5; 12 bases align to TRBD1. CDR3 size: 15 residues. Germline trimming cut 4 bases from V and 5 bases from J; bases unmatched to any gene: 5. Germline CDR1 reads MNHEY; CDR2 reads SMNVEV (reference sequence). CDR3 DNA sequence: TGTGCCAGCAGTTCCGGGACAGGGGGCGTGGAGACCCAGTACTTC. This gives the protein CASSSGTGGVETQYF.

The sample holds a few counts of this clone. The chain combines TRBV5-5 with TRBJ2-7, with unresolved D. Trimming left V 2 bases short and J 1 base short, with 10 bases between. CDR1 and CDR2 (germline): SGHKS, YYEKEE (reference sequence). The CDR3 spans 14 residues. For the CDR3, the DNA is TGTGCCAGCAGCTTCGGCCCACGGTCCTACGAGCAGTACTTC. The encoded protein is CASSFGPRSYEQYF.

This clone was seen more than once but under ten times. Here the CDR3 reads CSVKTANTEAFF. The CDR3, as DNA: TGCAGCGTAAAGACAGCGAACACTGAAGCTTTCTTT. The V and J genes are TRBV29-1 and TRBJ1-1; maybe TRBD1 (5 bases). This CDR3 is 12 amino acids long. CDR1 is SQVTM, CDR2 ANQGSEA, per germline. The germline V and J ends were trimmed by 6 bases and 1 base, with 9 bases remaining between them.

The genes are TRBV18 and TRBJ2-6; no clear D gene. The V end was cut by 3 bases, the J end by 12 bases, with 9 bases between. Germline V gene data show CDR1 as KGHSH and CDR2 as LQKENI. This CDR3 comprises 12 residues. The CDR3 protein is CASSPSEAVLTF. CDR3 coding DNA: TGTGCCAGCTCACCCTCCGAGGCCGTCCTGACTTTC. The whole variable domain, filled in from reference TRBV18 and TRBJ2-6, reads NAGVMQNPRHLVRRRGQEARLRCSPMKGHSHVYWYRQLPEEGLKFMVYLQKENIIDESGMPKERFSAEFPKEGPSILRIQQVVRGDSAAYFCASSPSEAVLTFGAGSRLTVL.

This rearrangement joins TRBV5-1 to TRBJ2-5; no reliable D call. The CDR3 loop spans 15 amino acids. CDR1 is SGHRS, CDR2 YFSETQ, per germline. Deletions cut 4 bases from V and 2 bases from J, with 15 bases between. The CDR3 loop reads CASSPGSTRQETQYF. As DNA, the CDR3 is TGCGCCAGCAGCCCCGGTTCAACTCGGCAAGAGACCCAGTACTTC.

The chain employs TRBV30 and TRBJ2-1; D remains unclear. The germline V gene encodes CDR1 GTSNPN and CDR2 SVGIG (reference sequence). The length of the CDR3 is 14 residues. V was trimmed by 4 bases and J by 1 base, leaving 11 bases between them. The CDR3 spells CAWKGPGSYNEQFF. The CDR3 DNA reads as TGTGCCTGGAAAGGTCCTGGGTCCTACAATGAGCAGTTCTTC. The whole variable domain, filled in from reference TRBV30 and TRBJ2-1, reads SQTIHQWPATLVQPVGSPLSLECTVEGTSNPNLYWYRQAAGRGLQLLFYSVGIGQISSEVPQNLSASRPQDRQFILSSKKLLLSDSGFYLCAWKGPGSYNEQFFGPGTRLTVL.

This chain connects TRBV7-9 to TRBJ2-3; D gene unclear. V lost 5 bases, J lost 7 bases, and 19 bases lay in between. The CDR3 is 15 amino acids. Germline V gene data show CDR1 as SEHNR and CDR2 as FQNEAQ (reference sequence). CDR3 sequence (DNA): TGTGCCAGCAGCCCGTATCTGGCGGAACCCCATACGCAGTATTTT. Protein sequence: CASSPYLAEPHTQYF. Variable domain in full (rest from reference TRBV7-9 and TRBJ2-3): DTGVSQNPRHKITKRGQNVTFRCDPISEHNRLYWYRQTLGQGPEFLTYFQNEAQLEKSRLLSDRFSAERPKGSFSTLEIQRTEQGDSAMYLCASSPYLAEPHTQYFGPGTRLTVL.

This clone has only a few counts. In the same sample, other DNA sequences code for this CDR3. The chain uses TRBV7-2 and TRBJ2-6, with D possibly TRBD2 on 5 matching bases. Germline CDR1 reads SGHTA; CDR2 reads FQGNSA. This CDR3 contains 15 residues. The V end was cut by 1 base, the J end by 2 bases, with 6 bases between. The CDR3 protein is CASSLGTPGANVLTF. Here the CDR3 DNA reads TGTGCCAGCAGCTTAGGGACTCCTGGGGCCAACGTCCTGACTTTC.

V usage is TRBV4-3 and J usage is TRBJ1-4, with 8 bases fitting TRBD1. V shed 0 bases and J 0 bases; nucleotides not matched to a gene: 12. CDR3 length: 20 residues. In germline, CDR1 is LGHNA, CDR2 YSLEER. CDR3 in amino acids: CASSQETRTGRIATNEKLFF. CDR3 DNA: TGCGCCAGCAGCCAAGAAACGCGGACAGGGAGAATCGCAACTAATGAAAAACTGTTTTTT.